The rows below give T cell receptor beta chains drawn from one sample of a study of Ad26.COV2.S vaccination and SARS-CoV-2 variants. Sequencing was performed with immunoSEQ multiplex PCR; in TCRdb, only in-frame clones are kept and a portion is missing. The data show around 300,000 clones, with approximately 90% seen just once and 6.4% held by the top ten. Here the sequenced sample was peripheral blood, taken in a trial of Ad26.COV2.S vaccine versus placebo. These receptors were collected from a person between 18 and 65 years old who received the Ad26.COV2.S COVID-19 vaccine or a placebo. Each CDR3 is given without its conserved first and last residue. Fields, in order: V gene, CDR3 protein.

v_gene: TRBV6-2/TRBV6-3
CDR3aa: ASSYPGLAGYNEQF

v_gene: TRBV4-1
CDR3aa: ASSQLGTRHDEQF

v_gene: TRBV5-4
CDR3aa: ASSGGTGDLYEQY

v_gene: TRBV3-1/TRBV3-2
CDR3aa: ASSRRQVNTGELF

v_gene: TRBV25-1
CDR3aa: ASSEYLAGNYEQY

v_gene: TRBV15
CDR3aa: ATSSTERADPEQF

v_gene: TRBV19
CDR3aa: ASSIGEGRPGGYT

v_gene: TRBV27
CDR3aa: ASRPGLLGSGANVLT

v_gene: TRBV6-2/TRBV6-3
CDR3aa: ASSTRSRARSYEQY

v_gene: TRBV18
CDR3aa: ASSLNKGPYNEQF

v_gene: TRBV5-1
CDR3aa: ASSTGTSGRGTDTQY

v_gene: TRBV9
CDR3aa: ASSVMSGGENTGELF

v_gene: TRBV18
CDR3aa: ASFSSGVGSTDTQY

v_gene: TRBV12-3/TRBV12-4
CDR3aa: ASSSGTGATIY

v_gene: TRBV5-4
CDR3aa: ASRPTGAADTQY

v_gene: TRBV6-5
CDR3aa: ASSYVQGGRGAF

v_gene: TRBV4-1
CDR3aa: ASSLAGNTQY

v_gene: TRBV29-1
CDR3aa: SVDGGAGAAGANVLT

v_gene: TRBV4-3
CDR3aa: ASSQDRTGYQPQH

v_gene: TRBV29-1
CDR3aa: SVGQANTEAF

v_gene: TRBV6-2/TRBV6-3
CDR3aa: ASTPAGQGDQPQH

v_gene: TRBV14
CDR3aa: ASSQDYPYGGYT

v_gene: TRBV7-2
CDR3aa: ASSPPRQHSGNTIY

v_gene: TRBV2
CDR3aa: ARRNRGQDYGYT

v_gene: TRBV4-2
CDR3aa: ASSQVGVGQGSTMKY

v_gene: TRBV11-3
CDR3aa: ASSFSGTGDEQF

v_gene: TRBV19
CDR3aa: ASSAIGDRPLYGYT

v_gene: TRBV30
CDR3aa: AWSRDGGSSGYT

v_gene: TRBV25-1
CDR3aa: ASSVGSYNSPLH

v_gene: TRBV3-1/TRBV3-2
CDR3aa: ASSQRTGYGYT

v_gene: TRBV30
CDR3aa: AWSSWTGLYGYT

v_gene: TRBV7-2
CDR3aa: ASSSAPGGGYGYT

v_gene: TRBV15
CDR3aa: ATSGGRGAGEKLF

v_gene: TRBV20-1
CDR3aa: SASGGSLHYEQY

v_gene: TRBV6-5
CDR3aa: ASSYRGVHEQY

v_gene: TRBV9
CDR3aa: ASSGVVAETQY

v_gene: TRBV4-2
CDR3aa: ASSQEGWGNTEAF

v_gene: TRBV4-3
CDR3aa: ASSHGYPPGQGMMGVSTEAF

v_gene: TRBV6-5
CDR3aa: ASSPDSHNEQF

v_gene: TRBV23-1
CDR3aa: ASSQSGTTQRREKLF

v_gene: TRBV6-2/TRBV6-3
CDR3aa: ASSRTEEQY

v_gene: TRBV10-3
CDR3aa: ACRVTDDYGYT

v_gene: TRBV7-3
CDR3aa: ASSPDYQYNEQF

v_gene: TRBV30
CDR3aa: AWKSGELF

v_gene: TRBV11-3
CDR3aa: ASSLGTANTEAF

v_gene: TRBV30
CDR3aa: AWSSMNTEAF

v_gene: TRBV28
CDR3aa: ASSLTRATAY

v_gene: TRBV7-6
CDR3aa: ASSLDGGAPYEQY

v_gene: TRBV2
CDR3aa: ASSPQGLIGGYT

v_gene: TRBV28
CDR3aa: ANSAGQLRDQPQH

v_gene: TRBV5-1
CDR3aa: ASSYPSGGTYNEQF

v_gene: TRBV5-4
CDR3aa: ASSLVAGGLSYEQY

v_gene: TRBV4-1
CDR3aa: ASSQVRMREQY

v_gene: TRBV29-1
CDR3aa: SVGTSGQPGELF

v_gene: TRBV10-3
CDR3aa: AIKEGTGELF

v_gene: TRBV9
CDR3aa: ASSPLGANEKLF

v_gene: TRBV18
CDR3aa: ASSQSGGSNYGYT

v_gene: TRBV5-6
CDR3aa: ASSWGGVTTYNEQF

v_gene: TRBV29-1
CDR3aa: SVVIGQLITEAF

v_gene: TRBV6-6
CDR3aa: ASSYPMGGDTQY